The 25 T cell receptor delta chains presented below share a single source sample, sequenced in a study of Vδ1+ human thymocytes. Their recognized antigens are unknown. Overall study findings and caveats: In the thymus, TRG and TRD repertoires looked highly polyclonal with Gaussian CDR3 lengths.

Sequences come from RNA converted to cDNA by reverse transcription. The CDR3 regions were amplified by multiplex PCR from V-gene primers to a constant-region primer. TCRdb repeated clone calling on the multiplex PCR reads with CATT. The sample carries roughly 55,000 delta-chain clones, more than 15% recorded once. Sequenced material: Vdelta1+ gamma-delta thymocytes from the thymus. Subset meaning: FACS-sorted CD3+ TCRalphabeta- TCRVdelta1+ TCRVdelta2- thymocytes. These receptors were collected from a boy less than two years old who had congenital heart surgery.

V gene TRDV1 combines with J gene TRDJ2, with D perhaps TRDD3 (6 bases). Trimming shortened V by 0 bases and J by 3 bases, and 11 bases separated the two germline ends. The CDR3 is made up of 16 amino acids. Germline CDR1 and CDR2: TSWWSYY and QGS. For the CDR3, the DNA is TGTGCTCTTGGGGAACTAGTGGGGGGAGTGACAGCACAACTCTTCTTT. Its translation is CALGELVGGVTAQLFF.

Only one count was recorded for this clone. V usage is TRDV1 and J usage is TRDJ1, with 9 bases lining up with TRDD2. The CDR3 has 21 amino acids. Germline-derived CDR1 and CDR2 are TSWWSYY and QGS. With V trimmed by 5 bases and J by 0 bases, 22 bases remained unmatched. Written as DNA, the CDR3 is TGTGCTCTTGGGTCCCCCTTCCTACAAAGGGACCGATGCCTGGACACCGATAAACTCATCTTT. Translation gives CALGSPFLQRDRCLDTDKLIF.

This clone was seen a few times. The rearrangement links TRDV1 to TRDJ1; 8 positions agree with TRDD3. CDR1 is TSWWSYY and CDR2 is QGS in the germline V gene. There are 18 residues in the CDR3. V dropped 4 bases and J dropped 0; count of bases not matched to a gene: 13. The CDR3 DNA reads TGTGCTCTTGGGGCTCTAAGCCCCTGGGGGAGGTACACCGATAAACTCATCTTT. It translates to CALGALSPWGRYTDKLIF.

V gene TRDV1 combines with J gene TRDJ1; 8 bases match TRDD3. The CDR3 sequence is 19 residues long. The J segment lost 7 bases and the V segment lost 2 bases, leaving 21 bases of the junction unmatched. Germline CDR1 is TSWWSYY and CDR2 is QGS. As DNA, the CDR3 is TGTGCTCTTGGGGAAGTCCTACCAGGGGGATATGTCCCGATTGGTAAACTCATCTTT. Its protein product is CALGEVLPGGYVPIGKLIF.

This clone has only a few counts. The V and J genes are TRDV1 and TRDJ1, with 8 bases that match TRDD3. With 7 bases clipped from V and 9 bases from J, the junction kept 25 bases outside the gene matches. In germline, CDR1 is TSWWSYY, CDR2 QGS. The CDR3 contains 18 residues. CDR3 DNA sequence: TGTGCTCTTGTGACCCCACCCCTACAAGAGGGGATACCGCGGGAACTCATCTTT. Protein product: CALVTPPLQEGIPRELIF.

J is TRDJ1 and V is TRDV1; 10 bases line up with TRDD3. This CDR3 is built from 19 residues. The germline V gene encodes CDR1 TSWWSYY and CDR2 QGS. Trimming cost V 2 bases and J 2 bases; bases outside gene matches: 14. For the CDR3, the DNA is TGTGCTCTTGGGGAATTAGTCCTTCCCTCACTGGGGGATACCGATAAACTCATCTTT. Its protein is CALGELVLPSLGDTDKLIF.

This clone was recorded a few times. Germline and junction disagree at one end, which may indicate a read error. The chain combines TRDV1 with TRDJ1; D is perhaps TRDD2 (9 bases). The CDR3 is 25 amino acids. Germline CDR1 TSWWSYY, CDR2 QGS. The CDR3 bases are TGTGCTCTTGGGTTGAGGGGCCCTTCCTACGTCGCATTACTGGGGGCCTCGAAGTACACCGATGAACTCATCTTT. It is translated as CALGLRGPSYVALLGASKYTDELIF.

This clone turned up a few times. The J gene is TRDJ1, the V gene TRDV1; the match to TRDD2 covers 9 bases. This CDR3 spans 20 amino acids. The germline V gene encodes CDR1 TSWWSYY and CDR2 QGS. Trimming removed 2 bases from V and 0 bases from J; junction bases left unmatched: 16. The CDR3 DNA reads TGTGCTCTTGGGGAAGCCTTCCTACGTACTTGTGGGGACTACACCGATAAACTCATCTTT. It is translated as CALGEAFLRTCGDYTDKLIF.

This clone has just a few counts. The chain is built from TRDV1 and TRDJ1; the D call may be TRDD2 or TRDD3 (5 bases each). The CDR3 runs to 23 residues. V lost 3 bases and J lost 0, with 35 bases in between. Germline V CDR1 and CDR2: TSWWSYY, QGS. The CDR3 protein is CALGDPVTYQGALGTPYTDKLIF. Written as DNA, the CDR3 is TGTGCTCTTGGGGACCCCGTGACCTACCAAGGGGCGTTGGGGACCCCGTACACCGATAAACTCATCTTT.

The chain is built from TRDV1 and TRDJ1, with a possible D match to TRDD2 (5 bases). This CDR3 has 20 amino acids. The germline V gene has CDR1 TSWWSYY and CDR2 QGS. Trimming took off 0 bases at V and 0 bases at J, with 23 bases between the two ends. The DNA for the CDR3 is TGTGCTCTTGGGGAACTAGCTGGCCTACGGCCTGTTCTCTACACCGATAAACTCATCTTT. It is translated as CALGELAGLRPVLYTDKLIF.

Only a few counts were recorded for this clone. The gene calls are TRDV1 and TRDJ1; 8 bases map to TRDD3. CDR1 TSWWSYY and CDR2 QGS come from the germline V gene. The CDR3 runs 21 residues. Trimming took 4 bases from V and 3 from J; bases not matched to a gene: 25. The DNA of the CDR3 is TGTGCTCTTGGGGTCCCGAGAGCCTCCAATCTTACTGGGGGTAGTGCCGATAAACTCATCTTT. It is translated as CALGVPRASNLTGGSADKLIF.

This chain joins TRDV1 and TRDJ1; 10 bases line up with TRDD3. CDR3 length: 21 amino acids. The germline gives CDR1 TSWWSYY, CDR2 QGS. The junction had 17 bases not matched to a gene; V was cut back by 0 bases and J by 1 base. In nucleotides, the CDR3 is TGTGCTCTTGGGGAACTAGGTTCCCAACCCTTACTGGGGGATTTCACCGATAAACTCATCTTT. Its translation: CALGELGSQPLLGDFTDKLIF.

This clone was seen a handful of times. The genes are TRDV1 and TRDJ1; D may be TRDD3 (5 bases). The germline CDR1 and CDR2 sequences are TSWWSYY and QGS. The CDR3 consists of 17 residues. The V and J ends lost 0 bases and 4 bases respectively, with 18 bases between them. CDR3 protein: CALGELAAVWGGDKLIF. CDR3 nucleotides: TGTGCTCTTGGGGAACTAGCTGCTGTATGGGGAGGCGATAAACTCATCTTT.

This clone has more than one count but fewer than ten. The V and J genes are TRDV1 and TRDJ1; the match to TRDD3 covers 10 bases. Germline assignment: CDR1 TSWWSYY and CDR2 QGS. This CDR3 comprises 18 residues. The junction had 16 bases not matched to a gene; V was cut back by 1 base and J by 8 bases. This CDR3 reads CALGEPSPPKRGIRKLIF. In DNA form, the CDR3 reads TGTGCTCTTGGGGAACCATCCCCACCAAAAAGGGGGATACGAAAACTCATCTTT.

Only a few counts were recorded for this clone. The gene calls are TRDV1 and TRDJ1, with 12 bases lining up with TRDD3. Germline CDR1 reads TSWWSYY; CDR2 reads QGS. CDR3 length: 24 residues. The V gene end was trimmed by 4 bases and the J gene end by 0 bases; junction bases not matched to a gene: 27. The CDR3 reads CALGVPFPTRTGGYPLPYTDKLIF. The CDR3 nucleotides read TGTGCTCTTGGGGTTCCCTTTCCTACGAGGACTGGGGGATACCCCCTGCCATACACCGATAAACTCATCTTT.

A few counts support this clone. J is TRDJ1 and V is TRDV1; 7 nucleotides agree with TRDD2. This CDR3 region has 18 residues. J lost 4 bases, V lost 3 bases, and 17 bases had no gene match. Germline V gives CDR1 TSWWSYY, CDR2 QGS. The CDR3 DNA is TGTGCTCTTGGGGAGATCGCCTTCCTTCGAATCAAATACGATAAACTCATCTTT. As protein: CALGEIAFLRIKYDKLIF.

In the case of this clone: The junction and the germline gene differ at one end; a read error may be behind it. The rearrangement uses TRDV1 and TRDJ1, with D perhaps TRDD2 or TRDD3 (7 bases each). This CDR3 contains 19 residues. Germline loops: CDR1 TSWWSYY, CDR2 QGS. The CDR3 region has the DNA TGCGCTCTTGGGGAAGGAGGATTCCTACCAGGGGGATACACCGATAAACTCATCTTT. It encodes CALGEGGFLPGGYTDKLIF.

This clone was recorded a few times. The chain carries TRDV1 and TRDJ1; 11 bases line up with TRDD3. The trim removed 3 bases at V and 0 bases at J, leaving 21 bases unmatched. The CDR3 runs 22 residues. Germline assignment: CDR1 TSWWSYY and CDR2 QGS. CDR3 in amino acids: CALGERQLRSWGIPSYTDKLIF. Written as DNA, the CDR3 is TGTGCTCTTGGGGAGAGACAGCTACGGTCCTGGGGGATACCCTCATACACCGATAAACTCATCTTT.

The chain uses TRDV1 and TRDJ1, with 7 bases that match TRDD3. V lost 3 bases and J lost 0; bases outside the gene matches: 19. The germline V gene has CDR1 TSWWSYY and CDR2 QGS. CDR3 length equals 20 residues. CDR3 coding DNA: TGTGCTCTTGGGGATCGACCTTTCTACTGGGGATGGGGGTACACCGATAAACTCATCTTT. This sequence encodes CALGDRPFYWGWGYTDKLIF.

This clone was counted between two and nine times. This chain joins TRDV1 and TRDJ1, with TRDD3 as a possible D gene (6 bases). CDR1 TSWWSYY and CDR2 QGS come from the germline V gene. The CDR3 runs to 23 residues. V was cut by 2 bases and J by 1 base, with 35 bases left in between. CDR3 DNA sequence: TGTGCTCTTGGGGAATCCCCCGGGACTCCAGAACTGGGTCTGCGAGGGGGCACCGATAAACTCATCTTT. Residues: CALGESPGTPELGLRGGTDKLIF.

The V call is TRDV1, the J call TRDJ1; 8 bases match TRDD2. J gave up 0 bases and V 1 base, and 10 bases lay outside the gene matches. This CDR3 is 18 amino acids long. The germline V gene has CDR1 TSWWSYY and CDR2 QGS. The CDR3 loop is CALGEPSSYGGYTDKLIF. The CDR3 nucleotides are TGTGCTCTTGGGGAACCATCTTCCTACGGGGGTTACACCGATAAACTCATCTTT.

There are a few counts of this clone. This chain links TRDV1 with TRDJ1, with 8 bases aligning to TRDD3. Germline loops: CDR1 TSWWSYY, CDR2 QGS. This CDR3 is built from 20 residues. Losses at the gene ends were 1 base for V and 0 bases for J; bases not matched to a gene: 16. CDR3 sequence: CALGEPPPPKVLGDTDKLIF. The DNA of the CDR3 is TGTGCTCTTGGGGAACCCCCCCCTCCCAAAGTACTGGGGGACACCGATAAACTCATCTTT.

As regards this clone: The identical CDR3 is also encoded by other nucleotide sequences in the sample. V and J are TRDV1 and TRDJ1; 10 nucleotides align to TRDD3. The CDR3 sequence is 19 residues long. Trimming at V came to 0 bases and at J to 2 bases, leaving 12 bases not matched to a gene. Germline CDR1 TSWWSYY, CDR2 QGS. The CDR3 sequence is CALGELEGLWGIMTDKLIF. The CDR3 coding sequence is TGTGCTCTTGGGGAACTAGAGGGCCTCTGGGGGATAATGACCGATAAACTCATCTTT.

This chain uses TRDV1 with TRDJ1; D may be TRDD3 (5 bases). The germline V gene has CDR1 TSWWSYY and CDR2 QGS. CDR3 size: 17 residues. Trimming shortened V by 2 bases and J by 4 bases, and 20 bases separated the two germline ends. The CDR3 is CALGEYPIRWASDKLIF. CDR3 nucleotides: TGTGCTCTTGGGGAATATCCAATCCGCTGGGCCAGCGATAAACTCATCTTT.

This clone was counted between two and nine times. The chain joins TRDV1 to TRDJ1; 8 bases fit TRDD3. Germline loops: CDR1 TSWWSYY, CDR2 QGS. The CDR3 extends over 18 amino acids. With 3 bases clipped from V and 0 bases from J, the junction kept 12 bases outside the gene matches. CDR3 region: CALGEILYWGRYTDKLIF. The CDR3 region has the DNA TGTGCTCTTGGGGAGATTCTGTACTGGGGGCGTTACACCGATAAACTCATCTTT.